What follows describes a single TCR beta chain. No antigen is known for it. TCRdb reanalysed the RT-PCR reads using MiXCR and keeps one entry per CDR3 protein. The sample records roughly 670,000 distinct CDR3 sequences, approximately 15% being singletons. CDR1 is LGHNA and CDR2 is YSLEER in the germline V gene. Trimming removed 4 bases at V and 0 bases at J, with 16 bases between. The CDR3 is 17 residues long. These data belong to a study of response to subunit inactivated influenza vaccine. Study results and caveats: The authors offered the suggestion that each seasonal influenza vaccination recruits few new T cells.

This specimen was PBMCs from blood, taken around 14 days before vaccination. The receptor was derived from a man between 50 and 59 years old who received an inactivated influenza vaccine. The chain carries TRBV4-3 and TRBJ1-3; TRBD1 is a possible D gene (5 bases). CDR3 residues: CASSRQYAVGSGNTIYF. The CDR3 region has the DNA TGCGCCAGCAGCCGACAGTATGCTGTGGGCTCTGGAAACACCATATATTTT.